This is a list of T cell receptor beta chains from one sample in a study of T cells in Graves' hyperthyroidism and ophthalmopathy. TCRdb fed the multiplex PCR reads into MiXCR, producing one record per CDR3 protein. Among approximately 870,000 distinct CDR3 sequences listed, roughly 37% were seen once. The sequencing sample was made of blood. These receptors all stem from a man aged 18-30 years with Graves' hyperthyroidism. Both conserved end residues are part of each CDR3. The D gene is left open where the match is weak. Where a row states a size, it is once, few, many or the class of an expanded clone; other rows omit it.

d_gene	j_gene	v_gene	abundance	CDR3nt	CDR3aa
.	TRBJ1-5	TRBV15	many	TGTGCCACCAGCAGAGATCCGGGACCCAATCAGCCCCAGCATTTT	CATSRDPGPNQPQHF
.	TRBJ2-7	TRBV20-1	few	TGCAGTGCTAGGCCTCTACAGGGCTACGAGCAGTACTTC	CSARPLQGYEQYF
.	TRBJ1-1	TRBV10-3	many	TGTGCCATCAACGGGGGAGGGACTGAAGCTTTCTTT	CAINGGGTEAFF
TRBD2	TRBJ2-3	TRBV12-3/TRBV12-4	.	TGTGCCAGCAGTTTAGCGCTCCTAGCGGGAGACACAGATACGCAGTATTTT	CASSLALLAGDTDTQYF
.	TRBJ2-2	TRBV19	.	TGTGCCAGTAGTATTCTCGGAACCGGGGAGCTGTTTTTT	CASSILGTGELFF
.	TRBJ2-7	TRBV7-9	many	TGTGCCAGCAGCTTAGAGGTGTCCTACGAGCAGTACTTC	CASSLEVSYEQYF
.	TRBJ2-7	TRBV7-8	.	TGTGCCAGCAGTGGAGGAAGGAGGTACGAGCAGTACTTC	CASSGGRRYEQYF
.	TRBJ2-7	TRBV5-4	.	TGTGCCAGCAGCCTGGACATTCTCTCCTACGAGCAGTACTTC	CASSLDILSYEQYF
TRBD1	TRBJ2-7	TRBV25-1	few	TGTGCCAGCAGGCTCCGGGACAGCTCCTACGAGCAGTACTTC	CASRLRDSSYEQYF
.	TRBJ1-6	TRBV9	many	TGTGCCAGCAGCGTAGGGGGGCAAAATTCACCCCTCCACTTT	CASSVGGQNSPLHF
.	TRBJ1-5	TRBV19	many	TGTGCCAGTACACCGGGACGGGACAATCAGCCCCAGCATTTT	CASTPGRDNQPQHF
.	TRBJ1-1	TRBV5-4	.	TGTGCCAGCAGCGCAGGAGTAGGGGGAGGAACTGAAGCTTTCTTT	CASSAGVGGGTEAFF
.	TRBJ1-1	TRBV19	few	TGTGCCAGTAGTATACACCTGAACACTGAAGCTTTCTTT	CASSIHLNTEAFF
TRBD2	TRBJ2-5	TRBV25-1	.	TGTGCCAGCCTCCGGGAGGGGCGCGGGGCAAGGGAGACCCAGTACTTC	CASLREGRGARETQYF
TRBD1	TRBJ2-7	TRBV29-1	many	TGCAGCGCCTTGGACAGGAACTCCTACGAGCAGTACTTC	CSALDRNSYEQYF
.	TRBJ1-5	TRBV6-6	.	TGTGCCAGCAGTTTCCGGAGGGAGGATCAGCCCCAGCATTTT	CASSFRREDQPQHF
TRBD1	TRBJ2-7	TRBV20-1	.	TGCAGTGCTGCCCTGGACAGGAACTACGAGCAGTACTTC	CSAALDRNYEQYF
.	TRBJ2-7	TRBV7-8	.	TGTGCCAGCAGCTTAGACGACTCCCGGGTGTCCTACGAGCAGTACTTC	CASSLDDSRVSYEQYF
.	TRBJ1-3	TRBV20-1	many	TGCAGTGCCCCCCAACCCTCTGGAAACACCATATATTTT	CSAPQPSGNTIYF
.	TRBJ2-5	TRBV7-8	many	TGTGCCAGCAGCTTAGCGTACCGAGACCAAGAGACCCAGTACTTC	CASSLAYRDQETQYF
.	TRBJ2-5	TRBV4-3	few	TGCGCCAGCAGCCACTTACCGGGAAGCCAAGAGACCCAGTACTTC	CASSHLPGSQETQYF
.	TRBJ2-7	TRBV7-3	few	TGTGCCAGCAGCTTAACATCGGACGGGGGCGAGCAGTACTTC	CASSLTSDGGEQYF
TRBD1	TRBJ1-1	TRBV12-3/TRBV12-4	few	TGTGCCAGCAGTATGGGACAGCCGCCGAACACTGAAGCTTTCTTT	CASSMGQPPNTEAFF
.	TRBJ1-1	TRBV6-5	once	TGTGCCAGCAGTTACGGAACAGGGAGCACTGAAGCTTTCTTT	CASSYGTGSTEAFF
.	TRBJ2-5	TRBV2	.	TGTGCCAGCAGTGAGGGACACTTCCAAGAGACCCAGTACTTC	CASSEGHFQETQYF
.	TRBJ1-2	TRBV7-9	.	TGTGCCAGCAGCCCGGGCGGTGAGGGCCCCAACTATGGCTACACCTTC	CASSPGGEGPNYGYTF
.	TRBJ2-7	TRBV10-3	.	TGTGCCAGCAATTTCCTTGTCCGGGACCCCTACGAGCAGTACTTC	CASNFLVRDPYEQYF
.	TRBJ1-2	TRBV12-5	.	TGTGCTAGTGGTGTCGACAGATTTAACTATGGCTACACCTTC	CASGVDRFNYGYTF
TRBD1	TRBJ2-6	TRBV7-2	.	TGTGCCAGCAGCTTAGGGCCAGGGGGTGTAACGGGGGCCAACGTCCTGACTTTC	CASSLGPGGVTGANVLTF
.	TRBJ1-2	TRBV5-1	many	TGCGCCAGCAGCCTATACCGGGACGGCGGGCGCGGCTACACCTTC	CASSLYRDGGRGYTF
.	TRBJ2-3	TRBV10-3	.	TGTGCCACCAAGCGAATATCAGCGGGCACCACAGATACGCAGTATTTT	CATKRISAGTTDTQYF
TRBD1	TRBJ1-2	TRBV5-6	.	TGTGCCAGCAGCTTGGGGAGAGCAGGGGGCGCTTTGTATGGCTACACCTTC	CASSLGRAGGALYGYTF
.	TRBJ1-1	TRBV25-1	many	TGTGCCAGCAACATAGGTGGGACTGAAGCTTTCTTT	CASNIGGTEAFF
.	TRBJ2-7	TRBV27	once	TGTGCCAGCAGTCCATCCGACAGGCCGAACGAGCAGTACTTC	CASSPSDRPNEQYF
.	TRBJ2-7	TRBV10-3	few	TGTGCCACCAGTGATGGACAGCGACGAACCTACGAGCAGTACTTC	CATSDGQRRTYEQYF
.	TRBJ1-1	TRBV6-5	few	TGTGCCAGCAGTTACTCGACAGTGTACACTGAAGCTTTCTTT	CASSYSTVYTEAFF
TRBD1	TRBJ2-2	TRBV7-4	few	TGTGCCAGCAGCCAAGAGGACAGGGGGAACACCGGGGAGCTGTTTTTT	CASSQEDRGNTGELFF
.	TRBJ1-2	TRBV14	many	TGTGCCAGCAGCCAAACAGGGACTAACTATGGCTACACCTTC	CASSQTGTNYGYTF
.	TRBJ1-1	TRBV5-4	few	TGTGCCAGCACCAAACGCGCCATCACTGAAGCTTTCTTT	CASTKRAITEAFF
.	TRBJ1-1	TRBV7-9	.	TGTGCCAGCAGCTTATCGAGGCAGAACACTGAAGCTTTCTTT	CASSLSRQNTEAFF
.	TRBJ1-4	TRBV16	.	TGTGCCAGCAGCCACCGGGACACGAATGAAAAACCGTTTTTT	CASSHRDTNEKPFF
.	TRBJ1-1	TRBV4-1	.	TGCGCCAGCAGCCACTTGGGAGGGAGCACTGAAGCTTTCTTT	CASSHLGGSTEAFF
.	TRBJ2-5	TRBV6-5	many	TGTGCCAGCAGTTACTCTCCAGGAGAGACCCAGTACTTC	CASSYSPGETQYF
TRBD1	TRBJ1-3	TRBV29-1	.	TGCAGCGTTAGCTGGACAGGGGTGTCTGGAAACACCATATATTTT	CSVSWTGVSGNTIYF
.	TRBJ1-1	TRBV19	many	TGTGCCAGTAGTATTGCCTTGAACACTGAAGCTTTCTTT	CASSIALNTEAFF
.	TRBJ2-2	TRBV19	.	TGTGCCAGTAGTATAGAGGGGGCGAACACCGGGGAGCTGTTTTTT	CASSIEGANTGELFF
.	TRBJ1-6	TRBV7-9	many	TGTGCCAGCAGCTTTACAGGGAGATATTCACCCCTCCACTTT	CASSFTGRYSPLHF
TRBD2	TRBJ2-2	TRBV20-1	.	TGCAGTGCTAGAGGACTAGGCGGGAGCCCCGGGGAGCTGTTTTTT	CSARGLGGSPGELFF
TRBD2	TRBJ2-7	TRBV7-9	few	TGTGCCAGCAGCGTATTAGCGGGACACTCCTACGAGCAGTACTTC	CASSVLAGHSYEQYF
TRBD1	TRBJ1-2	TRBV7-2	.	TGTGCCAGCAGCCCCGGACAGGGAAGGGATGGCTACACCTTC	CASSPGQGRDGYTF
TRBD1	TRBJ2-2	TRBV19	few	TGTGCCAGTAGTATAGGACAGGGCGTCAACACCGGGGAGCTGTTTTTT	CASSIGQGVNTGELFF